The clone carrying this T cell receptor (beta chain) was recorded many times. Assay used: immunoSEQ multiplex PCR; TCRdb lists only in-frame clones, some missing. The profile shows 95,000 to 100,000 clones, roughly 80% of them singletons. CDR1 is SGHKS, CDR2 YYEKEE, per germline (reference sequence). The CDR3 is 15 amino acids. V lost 2 bases and J lost 6, with 14 bases in between. This specimen belongs to a study of OX40 agonist ivuxolimab in advanced cancers. This TCR was recovered from an adult with an advanced solid tumor such as melanoma, head and neck, liver or kidney cancer. Sequenced material: CD4+ or CD8+ T cells sorted from blood, taken in a trial of the OX40 agonist ivuxolimab. V is TRBV5-5 and J is TRBJ2-2, with D uncertain. Written as DNA, the CDR3 is TGTGCCAGCAGCTTACTTAAAAGGGATGCCGGGGAGCTGTTTTTT. Translation: CASSLLKRDAGELFF.